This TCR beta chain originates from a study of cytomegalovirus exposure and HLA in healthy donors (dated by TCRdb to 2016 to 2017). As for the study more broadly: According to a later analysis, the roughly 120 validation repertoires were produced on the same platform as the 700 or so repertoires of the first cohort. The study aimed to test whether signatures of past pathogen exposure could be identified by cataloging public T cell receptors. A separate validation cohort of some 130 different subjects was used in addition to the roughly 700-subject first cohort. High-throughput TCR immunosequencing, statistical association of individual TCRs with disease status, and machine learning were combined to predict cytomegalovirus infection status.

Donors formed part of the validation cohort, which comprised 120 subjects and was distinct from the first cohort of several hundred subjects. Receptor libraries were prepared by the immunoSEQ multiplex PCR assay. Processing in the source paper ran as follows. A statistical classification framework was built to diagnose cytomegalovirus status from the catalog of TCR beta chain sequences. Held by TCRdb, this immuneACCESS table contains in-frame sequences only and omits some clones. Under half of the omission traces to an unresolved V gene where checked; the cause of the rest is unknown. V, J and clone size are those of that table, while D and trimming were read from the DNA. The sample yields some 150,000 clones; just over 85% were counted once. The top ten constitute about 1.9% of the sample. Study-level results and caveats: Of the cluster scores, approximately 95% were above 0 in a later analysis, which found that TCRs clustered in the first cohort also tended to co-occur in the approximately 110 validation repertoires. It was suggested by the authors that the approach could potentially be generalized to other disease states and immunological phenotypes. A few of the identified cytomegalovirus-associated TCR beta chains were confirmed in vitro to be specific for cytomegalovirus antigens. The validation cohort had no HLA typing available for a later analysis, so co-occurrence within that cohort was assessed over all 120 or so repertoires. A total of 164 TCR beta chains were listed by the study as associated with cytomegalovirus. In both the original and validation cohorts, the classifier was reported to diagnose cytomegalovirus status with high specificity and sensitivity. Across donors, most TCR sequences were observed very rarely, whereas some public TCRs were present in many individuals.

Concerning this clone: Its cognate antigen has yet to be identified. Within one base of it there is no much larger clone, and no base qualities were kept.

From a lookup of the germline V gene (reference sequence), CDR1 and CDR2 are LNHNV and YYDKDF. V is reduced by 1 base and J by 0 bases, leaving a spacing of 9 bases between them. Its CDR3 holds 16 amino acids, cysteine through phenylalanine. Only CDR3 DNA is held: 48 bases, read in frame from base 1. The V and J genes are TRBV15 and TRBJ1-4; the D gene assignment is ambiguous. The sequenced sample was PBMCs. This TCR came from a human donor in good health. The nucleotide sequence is TGTGCCACCAGCAGAGTTAGCCTTGCAACTAATGAAAAACTGTTTTTT. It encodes CATSRVSLATNEKLFF.